What follows are 20 T cell receptor beta chains derived from one specimen sequenced in a study of CD8 T cells in ankylosing spondylitis (dated by TCRdb to about 2017). What the research found in general, with its limitations: A TCR beta motif made up of several highly homologous amino acid variants appeared to be characteristic of blood from ankylosing spondylitis patients.

Their cognate antigens are unknown. The method was 5' RACE. Sequencing was carried out with an Illumina HiSeq 2500. TCRdb took the public reads, trimmed them with fastp at Q25, ran MiXCR for clone calling and kept in-frame beta chains. Rows with one shared CDR3 protein collapse into an entry with the most common genes and DNA. The sample table contains about 700,000 distinct CDR3 sequences; only one count was recorded for around 19% of them. The ten largest clones add up to approximately 18% of the sample. Specimen: blood, either unsorted or a sorted T cell fraction (not recorded which). The origin of the receptors is a male donor with ankylosing spondylitis.

This clonotype has more than one count but fewer than ten. The chain links TRBV7-9 to TRBJ2-3; 8 bases are a match to TRBD2. This CDR3 contains 15 residues. CDR1 and CDR2 from the germline V gene are SEHNR and FQNEAQ (reference sequence). After removal of 8 bases from V and 2 bases from J, the junction contained 9 bases not matched to a gene. The DNA for the CDR3 is TGTGCCAGCCCCCCGGCGGGAGGACTCACAGATACGCAGTATTTT. The encoded protein is CASPPAGGLTDTQYF.

This clonotype was observed a handful of times. The CDR3 DNA sequence: TGTGCCAGCAGCAATAGCGGGAGGGCCTTCAATGAGCAGTTCTTC. This sequence encodes CASSNSGRAFNEQFF. This chain uses TRBV5-8 with TRBJ2-1; TRBD2 matches at 11 bases. Trimming took 4 bases from V and 6 from J; bases not matched to a gene: 6. Germline V CDR1 and CDR2: SGHTS, YDEGEE. This CDR3 has 15 residues.

This clonotype has a handful of counts. This chain uses TRBV11-2 with TRBJ2-3; a weak D match, TRBD1 (5 bases). V dropped 9 bases and J dropped 0 bases, with 13 bases sitting between them. From germline, CDR1 is SGHAT and CDR2 FQNNGV. CDR3 length equals 14 residues. The CDR3 reads CASKGFSSTDTQYF. The CDR3 DNA reads TGTGCCAGTAAGGGGTTCTCTAGCACAGATACGCAGTATTTT.

The chain has TRBV29-1 and TRBJ2-7; D could derive from TRBD1 or TRBD2 (5 bases each). There are 13 residues in the CDR3. The V gene lost 7 bases and the J gene lost 2 bases, with 15 bases spanning the gap. Germline V lookup: CDR1 SQVTM, CDR2 ANQGSEA. CDR3 nucleotide sequence: TGCAGCGCTCGGGACCCTGGGGCCTACGAGCAGTACTTC. Protein sequence: CSARDPGAYEQYF.

The table lists this clonotype with a few counts. The chain recombines TRBV5-1 with TRBJ2-3; tentative D call: TRBD2 (7 bases). Trimming took off 8 bases at V and 0 bases at J, with 16 bases between the two ends. The CDR3 has 15 residues. CDR1 is SGHRS and CDR2 is YFSETQ in the germline V gene. CDR3 bases: TGCGCCAGTACGAGGGGGGGCCTAAGCACAGATACGCAGTATTTT. It is translated as CASTRGGLSTDTQYF. Full variable domain (outside the CDR3, taken from reference TRBV5-1 and TRBJ2-3): KAGVTQTPRYLIKTRGQQVTLSCSPISGHRSVSWYQQTPGQGLQFLFEYFSETQRNKGNFPGRFSGRQFSNSRSEMNVSTLELGDSALYLCASTRGGLSTDTQYFGPGTRLTVL.

This chain joins TRBV20-1 and TRBJ2-2; TRBD2 matches 11 bases. CDR1 and CDR2 (germline): DFQATT, SNEGSKA (reference sequence). CDR3 length: 16 amino acids. V dropped 2 bases and J dropped 5; count of bases not matched to a gene: 7. DNA of the CDR3: TGCAGTGCTAGACTAGCGGGAGGACTGGGGACCGGGGAGCTGTTTTTT. It translates to CSARLAGGLGTGELFF.

V gene TRBV5-6 combines with J gene TRBJ1-6; D is uncertain. Trimming shortened V by 0 bases and J by 9 bases, and 10 bases separated the two germline ends. Germline CDR1 reads SGHDT; CDR2 reads YYEEEE. The CDR3 is 14 residues long. Written as DNA, the CDR3 is TGTGCCAGCAGCTTGGGAGGGTCGGCTTCACCCCTCCACTTT. It specifies CASSLGGSASPLHF.

J is TRBJ2-3 and V is TRBV30; D not certain. CDR1 and CDR2 from the germline V gene are GTSNPN and SVGIG (reference sequence). Trimming left V 2 bases short and J 6 bases short, with 9 bases between. The CDR3 sequence is 12 residues long. The CDR3 loop is CAWSLVGDTQYF. The CDR3 DNA reads TGTGCCTGGAGTCTCGTAGGGGATACGCAGTATTTT.

The chain links TRBV4-2 to TRBJ1-5; no definite D call. CDR3 length: 16 residues. V dropped 0 bases and J dropped 0 bases, with 9 bases sitting between them. CDR1 is LGHNA and CDR2 is YNFKEQ in the germline V gene. The CDR3 bases are TGTGCCAGCAGCCAAGACCACTCAAATAGCAATCAGCCCCAGCATTTT. Its protein product is CASSQDHSNSNQPQHF.

This clonotype was recorded a few times. V and J are TRBV27 and TRBJ2-1; 7 nucleotides agree with TRBD1. The CDR3 spans 15 residues. V shed 9 bases, J shed 2 bases, and the junction held 10 bases outside the gene matches. Per the germline V gene, CDR1 is MNHEY and CDR2 is SMNVEV (reference sequence). The DNA of the CDR3 is TGTGCCAGTACCTCCGGGACAGAGACCTACAATGAGCAGTTCTTC. This translates into CASTSGTETYNEQFF.

There are a few counts of this clonotype. The chain employs TRBV20-1 and TRBJ2-1; D may match TRBD1 or TRBD2 (5 bases each). The CDR3 covers 14 residues. The germline gives CDR1 DFQATT, CDR2 SNEGSKA (reference sequence). V lost 4 bases to trimming and J lost 2 bases, with 12 bases between them. In DNA form, the CDR3 reads TGCAGTGCTAAGGTGGGGGATACCTACAATGAGCAGTTCTTC. It translates to CSAKVGDTYNEQFF.

This clonotype was seen a few times. The J gene is TRBJ2-7, the V gene TRBV2; D call uncertain. V was pared by 4 bases and J by 4 bases, with 8 bases between. The germline V gene has CDR1 SNHLY and CDR2 FYNNEI. The CDR3 has 12 amino acids. The CDR3 protein is CASSVQTYEQYF. Written as DNA, the CDR3 is TGTGCCAGCAGTGTACAGACTTACGAGCAGTACTTC.

The V and J genes are TRBV10-3 and TRBJ2-5; possibly TRBD1 for D (8 bases). V was clipped by 3 bases and J by 5 bases, with 16 bases between them. CDR1 is ENHRY and CDR2 is SYGVKD in the germline V gene. The CDR3 is 15 residues long. In DNA, the CDR3 is TGTGCCATCAGTGAAACCGACAGGGGAGGGGAGACCCAGTACTTC. Residues: CAISETDRGGETQYF.

The chain employs TRBV29-1 and TRBJ2-1, with TRBD2 matching 7 bases. The germline V gene encodes CDR1 SQVTM and CDR2 ANQGSEA. The CDR3 sequence is 14 residues long. The ends lost 3 bases at V and 4 bases at J; junction bases unmatched: 6. The CDR3 region is CSVERLADYNEQFF. CDR3 in DNA: TGCAGCGTTGAGAGACTAGCCGATTACAATGAGCAGTTCTTC.

This clonotype was observed a few times. The chain couples TRBV29-1 to TRBJ2-1; possibly TRBD1 or TRBD2 for D (6 bases each). V lost 3 bases and J 5 bases, leaving 17 bases between the germline ends. Germline loops: CDR1 SQVTM, CDR2 ANQGSEA. The CDR3 spans 15 residues. The CDR3 coding sequence is TGCAGCGTTGAGCCCTCTTGGGGGGCCGACAATGAGCAGTTCTTC. Amino acid sequence: CSVEPSWGADNEQFF.

This chain links TRBV5-1 with TRBJ1-1; 8 nucleotides match TRBD1. Trimming removed 5 bases from V and 8 bases from J; junction bases left unmatched: 11. This CDR3 comprises 14 residues. CDR1 SGHRS and CDR2 YFSETQ come from the germline V gene. As DNA, the CDR3 is TGCGCCAGCAGAGTCCTCCAGGGGGCATCGGAAGCTTTCTTT. Amino acids: CASRVLQGASEAFF. The whole variable domain, remainder taken from reference TRBV5-1 and TRBJ1-1, is KAGVTQTPRYLIKTRGQQVTLSCSPISGHRSVSWYQQTPGQGLQFLFEYFSETQRNKGNFPGRFSGRQFSNSRSEMNVSTLELGDSALYLCASRVLQGASEAFFGQGTRLTVV.

The genes are TRBV4-1 and TRBJ1-2; possibly TRBD1 for D (6 bases). This CDR3 has 16 amino acids. Germline CDR1 MGHRA, CDR2 YSYEKL. V dropped 1 base and J dropped 0 bases, with 12 bases sitting between them. The CDR3 nucleotides are TGCGCCAGCAGCCAAGTCTCAGGGGAAGCTAACTATGGCTACACCTTC. Translating it yields CASSQVSGEANYGYTF.

DNA of the CDR3: TGTGCCAGCAACACCCGGGACAAAACTGGCTACACCTTC. Protein product: CASNTRDKTGYTF. This rearrangement joins TRBV12-3 or TRBV12-4 to TRBJ1-2; tentatively, D is TRBD1 (6 bases). Trimming pared 7 bases from V and 7 bases from J, leaving 16 bases between. The CDR3 totals 13 residues.

The chain couples TRBV9 to TRBJ2-7; D is undetermined. There are 14 residues in the CDR3. The ends were cut back, 4 bases at V and 0 bases at J, with 11 bases in the middle. CDR1 is SGDLS, CDR2 YYNGEE, per germline. CDR3 amino acids: CASSLEPSSYEQYF. The CDR3 nucleotides are TGTGCCAGCAGCCTCGAGCCTAGCTCCTACGAGCAGTACTTC.

This clonotype was counted only a few times. The V gene is TRBV10-3, the J gene TRBJ2-7; D call uncertain. The CDR3 loop spans 13 amino acids. The germline gives CDR1 ENHRY, CDR2 SYGVKD. Trimming left V 7 bases short and J 2 bases short, with 12 bases between. As DNA, the CDR3 is TGTGCCATCAAAGGAACACAAACCTACGAGCAGTACTTC. Translation: CAIKGTQTYEQYF.